This T cell receptor (beta chain) was profiled in a study of T-cell reconstitution after alpha-beta-depleted transplantation in children. Overall study findings and caveats: Reports say that about two months after transplant, the alpha-beta T cells came out of several hundred graft clones that had expanded. Some patients' high day-60 TCRbeta diversity was attributed to recipient cells surviving conditioning. At one year after transplant, newly produced T cells mostly accounted for T-cell counts and diversity.

Preparing the TCRbeta library involved the use of unique molecular identifiers. TCRdb processed the PCR reads anew with MiXCR; each CDR3 protein has one entry. The table includes 6,500 to 10,000 distinct CDR3 sequences, under 20% detected once. As regards this clonotype: Its antigen is as yet unknown.

Trimming removed 4 bases from V and 4 bases from J, with 17 bases in between. CDR1 is SGDLS and CDR2 is YYNGEE in the germline V gene. The CDR3 totals 15 residues. The receptor's source is a girl under three years old who had a stem cell transplant for combined immunodeficiency, so the T cells may come from the graft donor. The chain combines TRBV9 with TRBJ1-2, with a tentative D call TRBD1 (6 bases). Material: PBMCs, mostly from graft donor cells, obtained 60 days after TCRalphabeta/CD19-depleted stem cell transplant. This chain's CDR3 is CASSRQVGHFYGYTF. CDR3 coding DNA: TGTGCCAGCAGCAGACAGGTTGGGCATTTCTATGGCTACACCTTC.